Below are 21 T cell receptor beta chains sequenced from a single sample in a study of blood T cells in healthy people across ages. A second PCR, run for roughly 7 to 11 cycles, used a sample-barcoded 5' primer plus a J-beta primer mix. TCRdb processed the 5' RACE reads anew with MiXCR; each CDR3 protein has one entry. Among roughly 790,000 distinct CDR3 sequences listed, approximately 39% were seen once. Specimen: blood. The source is a woman in her fifties or sixties in good health.

The V gene is TRBV10-3, the J gene TRBJ2-3; 16 bases are a match to TRBD2. The CDR3 is 17 amino acids. The germline V gene encodes CDR1 ENHRY and CDR2 SYGVKD. The J segment lost 5 bases and the V segment lost 6 bases, leaving 8 bases of the junction unmatched. This CDR3 is CAIRGTSGRATGDTQYF. The CDR3 DNA follows: TGTGCCATCAGAGGGACTAGCGGGAGGGCCACCGGAGATACGCAGTATTTT.

The chain couples TRBV5-1 to TRBJ1-1; 7 nucleotides align to TRBD1. The CDR3 contains 14 residues. The junction had 2 bases not matched to a gene; V was cut back by 0 bases and J by 3 bases. The germline CDR1 and CDR2 sequences are SGHRS and YFSETQ. CDR3 loop: CASSLEDRDTEAFF. CDR3 nucleotides: TGCGCCAGCAGCTTGGAAGACAGGGACACTGAAGCTTTCTTT.

Of note for this clonotype: A much larger clone lies a single base off, so this may be a read error. The chain is built from TRBV7-3 and TRBJ2-4; 12 nucleotides agree with TRBD2. Germline values: CDR1 SGHTA, CDR2 FQGTGA. Trimming cost V 5 bases and J 13 bases; bases outside gene matches: 24. The CDR3 runs 19 residues. CDR3 nucleotides: TGTGCCAGCAGCCCAAAGACTAGCGGGAGCCTCGGTACCTACAATGAGCAGTACTTC. As protein: CASSPKTSGSLGTYNEQYF.

The chain uses TRBV6-1 and TRBJ2-2; D gene ambiguous. The ends were cut back, 9 bases at V and 0 bases at J, with 11 bases in the middle. The germline V gene encodes CDR1 MNHNS and CDR2 SASEGT. This CDR3 has 14 residues. The CDR3: CASPGGPNTGELFF. The CDR3 nucleotides are TGTGCCAGTCCAGGTGGACCGAACACCGGGGAGCTGTTTTTT.

Note on this clonotype: At one of its ends the junction is not consistent with the germline gene, which may arise from a read error. The V gene is TRBV7-2, the J gene TRBJ2-7, with D maybe TRBD2 (5 bases). The CDR3 spans 17 residues. The germline V gene encodes CDR1 SGHTA and CDR2 FQGNSA. CDR3: CASSLVVLAAYSYGQYF. The DNA for the CDR3 is TGTGCCAGCAGCTTAGTTGTCCTAGCCGCCTACTCCTACGGGCAGTACTTC.

The V gene is TRBV5-1, the J gene TRBJ2-1; TRBD2 matches at 11 bases. The germline V gene encodes CDR1 SGHRS and CDR2 YFSETQ. The ends lost 2 bases at V and 7 bases at J; junction bases unmatched: 11. CDR3 size: 17 residues. Here the CDR3 reads CASSFTSTSGASNEQFF. The CDR3 bases are TGCGCCAGCAGCTTTACCTCGACTAGCGGGGCCTCTAATGAGCAGTTCTTC.

The rearrangement uses TRBV20-1 and TRBJ2-3; TRBD2 agrees at 12 bases. CDR1 is DFQATT and CDR2 is SNEGSKA in the germline V gene (reference sequence). V shed 3 bases, J shed 4 bases, and the junction held 5 bases outside the gene matches. This CDR3 spans 15 amino acids. The DNA of the CDR3 is TGCAGTGCTAGTTCTAGCGGGGGGGCAGCAGATACGCAGTATTTT. Translating it yields CSASSSGGAADTQYF.

A few counts support this clonotype. This chain uses TRBV20-1 with TRBJ1-4; no reliable D call. Germline V gene data show CDR1 as DFQATT and CDR2 as SNEGSKA (reference sequence). This CDR3 spans 13 amino acids. Trimming took 6 bases from V and 0 from J, leaving 8 bases between them. CDR3 DNA: TGCAGTGCCCGGGGTGCAACTAATGAAAAACTGTTTTTT. Its translation is CSARGATNEKLFF.

The chain combines TRBV5-1 with TRBJ1-5; 8 nucleotides agree with TRBD1. The CDR3 is 14 amino acids. V dropped 2 bases and J dropped 7; count of bases not matched to a gene: 5. Germline V lookup: CDR1 SGHRS, CDR2 YFSETQ. The chain's CDR3 is CASSFDRGGQPQHF. For the CDR3, the DNA is TGCGCCAGCAGCTTTGACAGGGGAGGACAGCCCCAGCATTTT. Looking up the rest from reference TRBV5-1 and TRBJ1-5 gives the full variable domain: KAGVTQTPRYLIKTRGQQVTLSCSPISGHRSVSWYQQTPGQGLQFLFEYFSETQRNKGNFPGRFSGRQFSNSRSEMNVSTLELGDSALYLCASSFDRGGQPQHFGDGTRLSIL.

This clonotype was counted between two and nine times. V is TRBV29-1 and J is TRBJ2-2; 8 bases line up with TRBD1. V dropped 7 bases and J dropped 4; count of bases not matched to a gene: 8. The germline V gene has CDR1 SQVTM and CDR2 ANQGSEA. CDR3 length equals 14 residues. CDR3 protein: CSATGAASTGELFF. The DNA for the CDR3 is TGCAGCGCGACAGGGGCTGCGAGCACCGGGGAGCTGTTTTTT.

As concerns this clonotype: It may be a read error: a sequence one base away is much more abundant. The chain's CDR3 is CTISDQRTVSSYEQYF. The DNA for the CDR3 is TGTACCATCAGTGATCAGAGGACGGTGAGCTCCTACGAGCAGTACTTC. The chain carries TRBV10-3 and TRBJ2-7, with D unresolved. CDR1 ENHRY and CDR2 SYGVKD come from the germline V gene. The CDR3 has 16 residues.

There are a few counts of this clonotype. The chain combines TRBV28 with TRBJ2-2; D is perhaps TRBD1 (6 bases). The V end was cut by 6 bases, the J end by 4 bases, with 12 bases between. The CDR3 runs to 14 residues. Germline loops: CDR1 MDHEN, CDR2 SYDVKM. Here the CDR3 reads CASSHGQFTGELFF. CDR3 sequence (DNA): TGTGCCAGCAGCCACGGACAGTTCACCGGGGAGCTGTTTTTT.

The chain carries TRBV20-1 and TRBJ2-1; no definite D call. This CDR3 contains 13 residues. Germline V gives CDR1 DFQATT, CDR2 SNEGSKA (reference sequence). As DNA, the CDR3 is TGCAGCATGGGCCGAATGGGTTCCAATGAGCAGTTCTTC. Its protein is CSMGRMGSNEQFF.

The chain recombines TRBV5-6 with TRBJ2-1; 8 bases map to TRBD1. The germline CDR1 and CDR2 sequences are SGHDT and YYEEEE. The V gene end was trimmed by 4 bases and the J gene end by 0 bases; junction bases not matched to a gene: 9. This CDR3 is built from 17 residues. CDR3 nucleotides: TGTGCCAGCAGCCCTCCGAGTGGGACAGGCTCCTACAATGAGCAGTTCTTC. Amino acids: CASSPPSGTGSYNEQFF.

The rearrangement joins TRBV13 to TRBJ2-3, with 8 bases that match TRBD2. J gave up 3 bases and V 3 bases, and 5 bases lay outside the gene matches. The germline CDR1 and CDR2 sequences are PRHDT and FYEKMQ (reference sequence). CDR3 length: 15 amino acids. Here the CDR3 DNA reads TGTGCCAGCAGCTTCCCCGGGACTAGGACAGATACGCAGTATTTT. It yields the protein CASSFPGTRTDTQYF.

This clonotype was detected a few times. The chain joins TRBV7-9 to TRBJ1-4; perhaps TRBD1 as D (6 bases). The CDR3 is 16 residues long. Germline V lookup: CDR1 SEHNR, CDR2 FQNEAQ (reference sequence). V was clipped by 2 bases and J by 8 bases, with 18 bases between them. CDR3 sequence (DNA): TGTGCCAGCAGCTTATTCGTCGGGGGCGCCAGGGAAAAACTGTTTTTT. This codes for CASSLFVGGAREKLFF.

This rearrangement joins TRBV12-3 or TRBV12-4 to TRBJ1-2, with 7 bases identical to TRBD1. The CDR3 runs 13 residues. J was trimmed by 1 base and V by 8 bases; bases with no gene match: 4. CDR3 sequence reads: CASSTGVNYGYTF. The CDR3 DNA sequence: TGTGCCAGCTCAACAGGGGTTAACTATGGCTACACCTTC.

The gene calls are TRBV29-1 and TRBJ2-4; 9 nucleotides match TRBD1. The DNA end is more similar to TRBJ2-7, so the J call may be wrong. This CDR3 has 13 residues. Germline V CDR1 and CDR2: SQVTM, ANQGSEA. The CDR3 DNA sequence: TGCAGCGTTGGGGGGACAGGGCGTTACGAGCAGTACTTC. Translating it yields CSVGGTGRYEQYF.

The chain couples TRBV15 to TRBJ2-4, with D perhaps matching TRBD1 or TRBD2 (5 bases each). The germline V gene encodes CDR1 LNHNV and CDR2 YYDKDF (reference sequence). The CDR3 is 17 amino acids. V was pared by 0 bases and J by 2 bases, with 14 bases between. The CDR3 coding sequence is TGTGCCACCAGCAGAGATGGGGGTGTAGCAACCAAAAACATTCAGTACTTC. Protein sequence: CATSRDGGVATKNIQYF. Full variable domain (remainder filled in from reference TRBV15 and TRBJ2-4): DAMVIQNPRYQVTQFGKPVTLSCSQTLNHNVMYWYQQKSSQAPKLLFHYYDKDFNNEADTPDNFQSRRPNTSFCFLDIRSPGLGDTAMYLCATSRDGGVATKNIQYFGAGTRLSVL.

The gene calls are TRBV3-1 and TRBJ2-1, with TRBD2 matching 11 bases. CDR3 length: 15 amino acids. The V segment lost 4 bases and the J segment 6 bases; nucleotides outside the gene matches: 5. Germline lookup yields CDR1 LGHDT and CDR2 YNNKEL (reference sequence). The CDR3 region is CASSRSGGAPNEQFF. As DNA, the CDR3 is TGTGCCAGCAGCCGTAGCGGGGGGGCCCCCAATGAGCAGTTCTTC.

The chain combines TRBV29-1 with TRBJ2-2, with 13 positions matching TRBD2. The germline gives CDR1 SQVTM, CDR2 ANQGSEA. The CDR3 is 17 amino acids. The V and J ends lost 4 bases and 5 bases, in that order; junction bases with no gene match: 10. CDR3 protein: CSVGTSGGAFGTGELFF. CDR3 DNA sequence: TGCAGCGTTGGAACTAGCGGGGGGGCCTTTGGGACCGGGGAGCTGTTTTTT.